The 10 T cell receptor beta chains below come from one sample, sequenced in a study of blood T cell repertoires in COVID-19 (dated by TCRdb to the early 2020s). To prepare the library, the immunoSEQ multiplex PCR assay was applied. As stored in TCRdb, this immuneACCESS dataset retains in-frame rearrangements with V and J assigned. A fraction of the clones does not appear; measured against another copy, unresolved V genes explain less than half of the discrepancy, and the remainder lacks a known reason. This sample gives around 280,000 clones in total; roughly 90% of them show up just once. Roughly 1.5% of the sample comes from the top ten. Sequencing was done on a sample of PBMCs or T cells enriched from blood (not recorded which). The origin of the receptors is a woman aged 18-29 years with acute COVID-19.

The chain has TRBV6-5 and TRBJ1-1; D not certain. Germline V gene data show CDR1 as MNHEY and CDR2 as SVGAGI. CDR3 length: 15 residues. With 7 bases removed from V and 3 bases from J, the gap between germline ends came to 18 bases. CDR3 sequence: CASIHDKGGYTEAFF. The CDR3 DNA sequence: TGTGCCAGCATTCATGATAAGGGCGGGTACACTGAAGCTTTCTTT.

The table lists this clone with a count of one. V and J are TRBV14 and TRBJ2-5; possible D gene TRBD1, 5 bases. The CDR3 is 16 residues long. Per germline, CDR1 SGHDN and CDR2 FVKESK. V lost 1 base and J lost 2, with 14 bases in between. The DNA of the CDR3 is TGTGCCAGCAGCCAAGTCGCAGGGTGGGATCAAGAGACCCAGTACTTC. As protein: CASSQVAGWDQETQYF.

CDR3 bases: TGTGCCAGCAGCCTGGACAGTTCGAACACTGAAGCTTTCTTT. Translation: CASSLDSSNTEAFF. The rearrangement links TRBV25-1 to TRBJ1-1; D is perhaps TRBD1 (6 bases). CDR3 length equals 14 residues. Germline lookup yields CDR1 MGHDK and CDR2 SYGVNS. V lost 6 bases to trimming and J lost 1 base, with 12 bases between them.

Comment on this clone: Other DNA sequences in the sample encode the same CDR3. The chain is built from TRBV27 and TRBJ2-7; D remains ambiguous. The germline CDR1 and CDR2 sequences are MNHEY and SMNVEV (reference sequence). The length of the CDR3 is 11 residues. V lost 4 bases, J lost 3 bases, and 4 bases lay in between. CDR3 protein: CASSSSYEQYF. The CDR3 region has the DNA TGTGCCAGCAGTTCCAGCTACGAGCAGTACTTC.

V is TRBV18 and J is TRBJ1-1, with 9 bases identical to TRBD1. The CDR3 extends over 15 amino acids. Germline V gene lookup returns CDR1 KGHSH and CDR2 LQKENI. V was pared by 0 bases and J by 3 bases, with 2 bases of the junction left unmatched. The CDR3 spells CASSPPGTGYTEAFF. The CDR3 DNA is TGTGCCAGCTCACCACCGGGGACAGGGTACACTGAAGCTTTCTTT.

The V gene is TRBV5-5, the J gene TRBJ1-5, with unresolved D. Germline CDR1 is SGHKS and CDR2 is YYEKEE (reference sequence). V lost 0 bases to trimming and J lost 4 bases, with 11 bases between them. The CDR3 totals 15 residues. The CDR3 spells CASSLAPDWNQPQHF. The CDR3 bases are TGTGCCAGCAGCTTGGCCCCCGACTGGAATCAGCCCCAGCATTTT.

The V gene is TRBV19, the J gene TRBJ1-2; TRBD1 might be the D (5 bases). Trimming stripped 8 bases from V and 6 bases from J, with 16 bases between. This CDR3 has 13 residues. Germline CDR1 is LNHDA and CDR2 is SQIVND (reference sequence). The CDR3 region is CASSYQGWNGYTF. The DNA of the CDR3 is TGTGCCAGTTCTTACCAGGGATGGAATGGCTACACCTTC.

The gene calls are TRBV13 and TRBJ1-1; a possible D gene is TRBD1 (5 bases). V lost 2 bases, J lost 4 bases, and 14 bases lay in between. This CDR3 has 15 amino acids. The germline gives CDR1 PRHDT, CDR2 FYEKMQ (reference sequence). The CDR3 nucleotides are TGTGCCAGCAGCTTAAGGGCCAGGGCCCCCACTGAAGCTTTCTTT. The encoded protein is CASSLRARAPTEAFF.

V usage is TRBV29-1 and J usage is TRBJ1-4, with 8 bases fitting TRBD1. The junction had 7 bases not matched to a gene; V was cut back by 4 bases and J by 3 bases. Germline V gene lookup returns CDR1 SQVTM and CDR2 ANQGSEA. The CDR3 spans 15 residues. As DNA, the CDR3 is TGCAGCGTTGCGTCAACAGGGGGAGCTAATGAAAAACTGTTTTTT. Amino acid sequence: CSVASTGGANEKLFF. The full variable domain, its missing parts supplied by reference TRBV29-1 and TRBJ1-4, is SAVISQKPSRDICQRGTSLTIQCQVDSQVTMMFWYRQQPGQSLTLIATANQGSEATYESGFVIDKFPISRPNLTFSTLTVSNMSPEDSSIYLCSVASTGGANEKLFFGSGTQLSVL.

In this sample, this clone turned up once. CDR3 in amino acids: CASSFLPIPGATNEKLFF. Here the CDR3 DNA reads TGTGCCAGCAGCTTTCTACCCATACCAGGGGCAACTAATGAAAAACTGTTTTTT. The genes are TRBV7-3 and TRBJ1-4; D possibly corresponds to TRBD1 (6 bases). The CDR3 covers 18 residues. Trimming took off 3 bases at V and 0 bases at J, with 17 bases between the two ends. The germline V gene encodes CDR1 SGHTA and CDR2 FQGTGA.